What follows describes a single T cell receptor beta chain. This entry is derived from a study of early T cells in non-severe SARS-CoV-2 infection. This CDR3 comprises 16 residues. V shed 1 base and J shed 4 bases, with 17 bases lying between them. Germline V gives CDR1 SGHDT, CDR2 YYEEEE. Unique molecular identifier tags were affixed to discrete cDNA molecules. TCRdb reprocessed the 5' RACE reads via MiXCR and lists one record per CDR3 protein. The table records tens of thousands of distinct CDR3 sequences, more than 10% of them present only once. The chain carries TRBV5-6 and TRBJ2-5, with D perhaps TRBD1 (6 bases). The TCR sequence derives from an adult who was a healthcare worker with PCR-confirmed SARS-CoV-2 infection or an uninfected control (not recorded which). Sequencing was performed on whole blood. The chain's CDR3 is CASSLFRQVSGETQYF. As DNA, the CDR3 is TGTGCCAGCAGCTTGTTCCGACAGGTCTCGGGAGAGACCCAGTACTTC.